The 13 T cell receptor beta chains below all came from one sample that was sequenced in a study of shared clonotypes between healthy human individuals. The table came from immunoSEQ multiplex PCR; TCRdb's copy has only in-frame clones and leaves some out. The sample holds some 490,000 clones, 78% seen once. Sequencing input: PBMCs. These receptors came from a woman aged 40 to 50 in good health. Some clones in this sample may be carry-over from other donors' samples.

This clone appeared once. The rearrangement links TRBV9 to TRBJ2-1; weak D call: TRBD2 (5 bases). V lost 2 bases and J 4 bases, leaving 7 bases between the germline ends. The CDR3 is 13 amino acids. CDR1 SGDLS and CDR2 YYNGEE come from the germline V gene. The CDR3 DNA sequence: TGTGCCAGCAGCGTTGGGAGTTACAATGAGCAGTTCTTC. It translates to CASSVGSYNEQFF.

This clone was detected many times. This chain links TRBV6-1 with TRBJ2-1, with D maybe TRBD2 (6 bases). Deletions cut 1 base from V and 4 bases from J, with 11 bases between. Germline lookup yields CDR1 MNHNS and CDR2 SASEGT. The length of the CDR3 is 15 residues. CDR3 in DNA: TGTGCCAGCAGTGAAGTGTTAGCGGTTTACAATGAGCAGTTCTTC. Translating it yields CASSEVLAVYNEQFF.

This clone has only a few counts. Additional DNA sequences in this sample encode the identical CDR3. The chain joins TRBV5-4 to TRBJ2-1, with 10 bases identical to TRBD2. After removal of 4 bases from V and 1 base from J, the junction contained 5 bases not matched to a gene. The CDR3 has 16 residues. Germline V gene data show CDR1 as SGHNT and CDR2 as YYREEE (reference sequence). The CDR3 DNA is TGTGCCAGCAGCACTCCTAGCGGGAGATCCTACAATGAGCAGTTCTTC. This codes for CASSTPSGRSYNEQFF.

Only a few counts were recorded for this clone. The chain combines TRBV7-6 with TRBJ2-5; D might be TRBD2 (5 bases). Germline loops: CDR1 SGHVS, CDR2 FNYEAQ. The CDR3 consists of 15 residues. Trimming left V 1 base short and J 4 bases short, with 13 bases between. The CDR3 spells CASSLVSGLGETQYF. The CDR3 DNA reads TGTGCCAGCAGCTTAGTGTCGGGGTTGGGAGAGACCCAGTACTTC.

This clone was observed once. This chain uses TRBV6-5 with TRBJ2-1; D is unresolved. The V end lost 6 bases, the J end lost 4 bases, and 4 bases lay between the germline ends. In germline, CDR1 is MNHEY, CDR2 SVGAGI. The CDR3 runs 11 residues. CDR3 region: CASRTYNEQFF. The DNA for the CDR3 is TGTGCCAGCAGAACATACAATGAGCAGTTCTTC.

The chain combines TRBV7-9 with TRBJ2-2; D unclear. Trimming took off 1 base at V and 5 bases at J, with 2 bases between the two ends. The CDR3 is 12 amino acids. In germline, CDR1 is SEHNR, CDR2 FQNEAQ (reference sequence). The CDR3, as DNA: TGTGCCAGCAGCTTAGAAACCGGGGAGCTGTTTTTT. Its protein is CASSLETGELFF. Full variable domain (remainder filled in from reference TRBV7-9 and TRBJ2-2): DTGVSQNPRHKITKRGQNVTFRCDPISEHNRLYWYRQTLGQGPEFLTYFQNEAQLEKSRLLSDRFSAERPKGSFSTLEIQRTEQGDSAMYLCASSLETGELFFGEGSRLTVL.

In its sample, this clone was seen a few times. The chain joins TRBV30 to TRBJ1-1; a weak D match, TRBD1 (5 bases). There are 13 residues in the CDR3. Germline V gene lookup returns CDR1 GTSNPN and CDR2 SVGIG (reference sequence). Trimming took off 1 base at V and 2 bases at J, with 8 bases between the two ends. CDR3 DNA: TGTGCCTGGAGTGCCAGGGTAAACACTGAAGCTTTCTTT. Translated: CAWSARVNTEAFF.

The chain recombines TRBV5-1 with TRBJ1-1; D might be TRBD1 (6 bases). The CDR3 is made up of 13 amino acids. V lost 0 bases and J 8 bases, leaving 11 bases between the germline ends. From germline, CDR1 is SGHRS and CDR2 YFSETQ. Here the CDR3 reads CASSLEQGREAFF. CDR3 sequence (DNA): TGCGCCAGCAGCTTGGAACAGGGTAGAGAAGCTTTCTTT.

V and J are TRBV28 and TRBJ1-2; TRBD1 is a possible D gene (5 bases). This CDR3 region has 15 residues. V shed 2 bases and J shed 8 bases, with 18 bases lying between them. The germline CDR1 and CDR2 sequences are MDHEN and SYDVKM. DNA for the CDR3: TGTGCCAGCAGTTTAATTTGGGGGGGATCTAGAGGCTACACCTTC. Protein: CASSLIWGGSRGYTF.

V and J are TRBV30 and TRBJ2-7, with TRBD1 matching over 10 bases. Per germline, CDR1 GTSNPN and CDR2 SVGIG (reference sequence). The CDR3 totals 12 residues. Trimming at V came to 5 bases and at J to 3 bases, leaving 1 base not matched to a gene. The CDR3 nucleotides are TGTGCCTGGGGGGACAGGGGCTACGAGCAGTACTTC. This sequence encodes CAWGDRGYEQYF. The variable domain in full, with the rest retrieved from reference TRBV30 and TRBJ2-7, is SQTIHQWPATLVQPVGSPLSLECTVEGTSNPNLYWYRQAAGRGLQLLFYSVGIGQISSEVPQNLSASRPQDRQFILSSKKLLLSDSGFYLCAWGDRGYEQYFGPGTRLTVT.

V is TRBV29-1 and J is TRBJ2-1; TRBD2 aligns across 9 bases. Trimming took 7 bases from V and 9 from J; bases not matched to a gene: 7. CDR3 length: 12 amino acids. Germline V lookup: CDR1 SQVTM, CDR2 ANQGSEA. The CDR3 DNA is TGCAGCGAGGGTAGCGGGAGTACTGAGCAGTTCTTC. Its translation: CSEGSGSTEQFF.

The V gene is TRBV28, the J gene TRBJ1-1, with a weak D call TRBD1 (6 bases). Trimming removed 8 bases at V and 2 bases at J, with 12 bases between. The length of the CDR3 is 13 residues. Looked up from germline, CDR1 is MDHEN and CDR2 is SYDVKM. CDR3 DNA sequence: TGTGCCAGCCTTAACAGGGAAAACACTGAAGCTTTCTTT. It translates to CASLNRENTEAFF.

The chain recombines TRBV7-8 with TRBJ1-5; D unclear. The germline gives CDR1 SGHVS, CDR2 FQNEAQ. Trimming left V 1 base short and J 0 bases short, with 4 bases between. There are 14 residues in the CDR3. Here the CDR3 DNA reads TGTGCCAGCAGCTTAGTGAGTAGCAATCAGCCCCAGCATTTT. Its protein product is CASSLVSSNQPQHF.